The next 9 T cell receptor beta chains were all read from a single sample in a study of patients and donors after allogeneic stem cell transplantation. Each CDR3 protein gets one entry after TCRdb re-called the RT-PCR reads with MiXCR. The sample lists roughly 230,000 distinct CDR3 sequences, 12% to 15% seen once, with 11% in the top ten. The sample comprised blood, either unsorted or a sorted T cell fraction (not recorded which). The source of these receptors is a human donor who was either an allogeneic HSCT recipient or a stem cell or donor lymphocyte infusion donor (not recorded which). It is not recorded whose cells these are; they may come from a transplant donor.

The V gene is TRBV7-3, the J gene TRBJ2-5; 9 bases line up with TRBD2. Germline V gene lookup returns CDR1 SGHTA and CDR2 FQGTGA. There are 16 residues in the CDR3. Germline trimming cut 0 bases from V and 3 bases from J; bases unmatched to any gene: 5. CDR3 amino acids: CASSLTPSGEKETQYF. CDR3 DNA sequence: TGTGCCAGCAGCTTAACGCCTAGCGGGGAAAAAGAGACCCAGTACTTC.

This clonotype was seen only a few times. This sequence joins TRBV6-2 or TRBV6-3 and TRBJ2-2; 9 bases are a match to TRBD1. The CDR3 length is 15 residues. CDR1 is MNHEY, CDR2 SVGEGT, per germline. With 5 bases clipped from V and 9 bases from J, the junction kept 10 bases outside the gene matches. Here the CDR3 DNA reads TGTGCCAGCAGTACCTCGGGACAGGGTTTATGGGAGCTGTTTTTT. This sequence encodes CASSTSGQGLWELFF.

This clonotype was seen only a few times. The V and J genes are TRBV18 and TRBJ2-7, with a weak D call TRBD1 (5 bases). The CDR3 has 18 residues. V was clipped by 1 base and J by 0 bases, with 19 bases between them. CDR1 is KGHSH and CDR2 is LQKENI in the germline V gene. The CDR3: CASSPQRAGPTSSYEQYF. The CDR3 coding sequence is TGTGCCAGCTCACCACAAAGGGCAGGGCCGACGAGCTCCTACGAGCAGTACTTC.

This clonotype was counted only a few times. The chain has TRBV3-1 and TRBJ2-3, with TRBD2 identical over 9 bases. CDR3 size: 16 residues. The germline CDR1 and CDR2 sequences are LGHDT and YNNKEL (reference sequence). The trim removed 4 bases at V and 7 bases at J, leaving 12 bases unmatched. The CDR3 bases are TGTGCCAGCAGCCCCCCGGGACTAGCTGCACGGAATACGCAGTATTTT. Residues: CASSPPGLAARNTQYF.

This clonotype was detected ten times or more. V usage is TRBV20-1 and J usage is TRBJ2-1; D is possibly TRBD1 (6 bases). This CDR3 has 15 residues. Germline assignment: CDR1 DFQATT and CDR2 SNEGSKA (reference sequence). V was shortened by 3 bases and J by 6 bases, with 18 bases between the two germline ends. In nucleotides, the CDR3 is TGCAGTGCTAGTGGCAGGGGCGGCGGTGCCAATGAGCAGTTCTTC. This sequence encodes CSASGRGGGANEQFF.

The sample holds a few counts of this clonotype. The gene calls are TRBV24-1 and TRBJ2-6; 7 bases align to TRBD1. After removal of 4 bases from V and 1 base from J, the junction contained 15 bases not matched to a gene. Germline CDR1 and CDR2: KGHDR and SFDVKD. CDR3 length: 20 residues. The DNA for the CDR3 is TGTGCCACCAGTGAGGGTTCCCCCAGACAGGGTGTATCTGGGGCCAACGTCCTGACTTTC. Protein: CATSEGSPRQGVSGANVLTF.

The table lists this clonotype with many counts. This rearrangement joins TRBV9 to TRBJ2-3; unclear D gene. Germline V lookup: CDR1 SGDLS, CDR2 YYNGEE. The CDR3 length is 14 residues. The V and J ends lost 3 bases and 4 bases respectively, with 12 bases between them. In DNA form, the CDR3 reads TGTGCCAGCAGCGCCCTACTGAGGTCAGATACGCAGTATTTT. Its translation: CASSALLRSDTQYF.

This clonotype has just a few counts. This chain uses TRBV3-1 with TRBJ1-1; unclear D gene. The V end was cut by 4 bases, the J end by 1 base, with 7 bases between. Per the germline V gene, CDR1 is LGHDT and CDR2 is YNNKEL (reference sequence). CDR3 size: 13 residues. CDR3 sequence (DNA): TGTGCCAGCAGCCGTCTGGAGAACACTGAAGCTTTCTTT. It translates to CASSRLENTEAFF. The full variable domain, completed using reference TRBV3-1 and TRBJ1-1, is DTAVSQTPKYLVTQMGNDKSIKCEQNLGHDTMYWYKQDSKKFLKIMFSYNNKELIINETVPNRFSPKSPDKAHLNLHINSLELGDSAVYFCASSRLENTEAFFGQGTRLTVV.

The CDR3 sequence: CASSLGGAETGELFF. The CDR3 nucleotides read TGTGCCAGCAGCTTAGGGGGGGCGGAAACCGGGGAGCTGTTTTTT. The genes are TRBV7-8 and TRBJ2-2; D tentatively fits TRBD1 or TRBD2 (6 bases each). V shed 1 base and J shed 5 bases, with 11 bases lying between them. The CDR3 is 15 residues long. Germline V gives CDR1 SGHVS, CDR2 FQNEAQ.